This TCR beta chain appears in the sequencing data of a study of shared clonotypes between healthy human individuals. CDR3 length equals 14 residues. From germline, CDR1 is SGHRS and CDR2 YFSETQ. V dropped 4 bases and J dropped 1 base, with 11 bases sitting between them. Repertoires were generated with immunoSEQ multiplex PCR, while TCRdb's copy carries only in-frame clones and drops some. Counted here are 2 million to 2.5 million clones, 85% to 95% occurring once; the ten biggest clones make up about 0.39%. What was sequenced was naive CD4+ T cells from PBMCs. Subset of the sample: CD45RA+ positively selected. This clonotype was sampled from a man younger than 35 in good health. Some clones in this sample may be carry-over from other donors' samples. V is TRBV5-1 and J is TRBJ1-1; D is unclear. The CDR3 loop is CASSAAWGNTEAFF. CDR3 coding DNA: TGCGCCAGCAGCGCAGCTTGGGGGAACACTGAAGCTTTCTTT.